This is a list of T cell receptor beta chains from one sample in a study of shared clonotypes between healthy human individuals. Measured with immunoSEQ multiplex PCR; TCRdb has only the in-frame clones, and not every one. Of some 630,000 clones in the sample, around 96% were seen once. The material sequenced was naive CD8+ T cells sorted from blood. These receptors originate from a woman aged 25 to 39 in good health. Both conserved end residues are part of each CDR3. Each record gives: clone size, V gene, CDR3 protein. Clone size is stated in some rows and not others, as once, few, many or a class when expanded.

NA	TRBV16	CASSQQHNDNEQFF
NA	TRBV30	CAWSTTGPTIRYF
NA	TRBV5-5	CASSYETGKDEQFF
NA	TRBV19	CASSTRDSLNQPQHF
NA	TRBV6-6	CASSYSAGVGGEQFF
once	TRBV7-8	CASSSVSYNEQFF
NA	TRBV19	CASSFGGPNNEQFF
NA	TRBV28	CASSGPRAASTDTQYF
NA	TRBV28	CASTWGTQNSPLHF
NA	TRBV27	CASRTGGTQYF
NA	TRBV19	CASNSGGPQETQYF
NA	TRBV27	CASSPSRGANEKLFF
NA	TRBV28	CASSWVGFGYTF
NA	TRBV18	CASSPPGQGAAGNQPQHF
once	TRBV5-1	CASSSHGASNYGYTF
NA	TRBV7-9	CASSSYSGSLTDTQYF
NA	TRBV5-1	CASSFTDTQSFNTEAFF
NA	TRBV10-3	CAIGALAGANTDTQYF
NA	TRBV27	CASSFASGEFSYEQYF
NA	TRBV7-9	CASSRATSEAFF
once	TRBV2	CASSDFLDEQFF
NA	TRBV7-9	CASSLGYGQGENEQFF
NA	TRBV7-9	CASSPRHTGNIYEQYF
NA	TRBV28	CASSYQGDTGELFF
NA	TRBV7-8	CASSTPTRGSGGHEQYF
NA	TRBV27	CASRPLAGRYNEQFF
once	TRBV7-5	CVRSLALKGAGGNEQFF
NA	TRBV6-4	CASSEFAGDEQFF
NA	TRBV30	CAWSLGQIGQPQHF
NA	TRBV11-2	CASSLGDRLQETQYF
NA	TRBV9	CASNLAPDYEQYF
NA	TRBV10-2	CASSQQETQYF